The sample holds many counts of the clone carrying this T cell receptor (beta chain). The antigen remains unidentified. TCRdb called the 5' RACE reads again in MiXCR, with one record for every CDR3 protein. This sample has 160,000 or so distinct CDR3 sequences; approximately 6.7% occur once, and the top ten carry over 2%. These data are taken from a study of T cells after yellow fever vaccination. General study points: Weaker, the secondary response had a peak occurring faster, on day 5 versus 15. Abundant bulk-population clonotypes could contaminate the FACS-sorted repertoires. A small proportion of clonotypes was detected in both the CD4 and CD8 compartments.

This CDR3 contains 15 residues. Germline V gives CDR1 SGHTA, CDR2 FQGNSA. V was clipped by 1 base and J by 4 bases; unmatched bases: 5. The chain links TRBV7-2 to TRBJ1-1, with 8 bases that match TRBD1. The receptor was derived from a man aged 18 to 29 who received the YFV17D yellow fever vaccine. The sample was CD4+ T cells sorted from PBMCs, taken 5 to 6 days after the first yellow fever vaccination. In nucleotides, the CDR3 is TGTGCCAGCAGCTTAGGACAGGGGCAGATCACTGAAGCTTTCTTT. Its translation is CASSLGQGQITEAFF.